These 23 T cell receptor beta chains were sequenced from one sample in a study of blood T cell repertoires in COVID-19. Produced via immunoSEQ multiplex PCR; TCRdb's table is partial and in-frame only. The sample consists of 110,000 or so clones, over 80% of them appearing once. The sequenced sample consisted of peripheral blood. The receptors were gathered from a human donor in a cohort sampled during active COVID-19.

This clone has a single count. V is TRBV9 and J is TRBJ2-7, with TRBD1 identical over 8 bases. The CDR3 is made up of 15 amino acids. Germline trimming cut 0 bases from V and 5 bases from J; bases unmatched to any gene: 7. Germline CDR1 SGDLS, CDR2 YYNGEE. The CDR3 sequence: CASSVAGTGTHEQYF. CDR3 nucleotides: TGTGCCAGCAGCGTAGCGGGGACAGGTACTCACGAGCAGTACTTC.

The J gene is TRBJ2-2, the V gene TRBV10-3; 12 bases line up with TRBD2. CDR3 size: 20 residues. The V and J ends lost 2 bases and 0 bases, in that order; junction bases with no gene match: 10. CDR1 is ENHRY, CDR2 SYGVKD, per germline. The CDR3 region is CAISERFASGGVSNTGELFF. The CDR3 DNA is TGTGCCATCAGTGAGCGTTTTGCTAGCGGGGGGGTATCGAACACCGGGGAGCTGTTTTTT.

The V gene is TRBV11-3, the J gene TRBJ2-5, with no clear D. Trimming stripped 6 bases from V and 5 bases from J, with 13 bases between. CDR3 size: 13 residues. Germline V gene sequence: CDR1 SGHNT, CDR2 YENEEA. The CDR3 region is CASRVEKVETQYF. CDR3 bases: TGTGCCAGCAGGGTGGAGAAGGTGGAGACCCAGTACTTC.

The V call is TRBV12-3 or TRBV12-4, the J call TRBJ2-1; D is undetermined. The CDR3 spans 13 residues. Trimming cost V 3 bases and J 9 bases, with 12 bases left between them. This CDR3 reads CASSFPTGGEQFF. CDR3 nucleotide sequence: TGTGCCAGCAGTTTTCCCACGGGTGGTGAGCAGTTCTTC.

This CDR3 reads CASSPGLTDTQYF. CDR3 in DNA: TGTGCCAGCAGTCCGGGACTCACAGATACGCAGTATTTT. This chain links TRBV12-3 or TRBV12-4 with TRBJ2-3; D may be TRBD2 (6 bases). The V end was cut by 5 bases, the J end by 2 bases, with 8 bases between. This CDR3 spans 13 amino acids.

V is TRBV2 and J is TRBJ2-7; 10 positions match TRBD1. Germline values: CDR1 SNHLY, CDR2 FYNNEI. The CDR3 runs 14 residues. After removal of 6 bases from V and 3 bases from J, the junction contained 5 bases not matched to a gene. This chain's CDR3 is CASRHRTGGYEQYF. For the CDR3, the DNA is TGTGCCAGCAGGCACCGGACAGGGGGCTACGAGCAGTACTTC.

The rearrangement joins TRBV14 to TRBJ2-5; TRBD1 agrees at 11 bases. The CDR3 is 15 residues long. V dropped 5 bases and J dropped 5; count of bases not matched to a gene: 7. The V gene's germline CDR1 is SGHDN and CDR2 FVKESK. The CDR3 here is CASSWTGGAGETQYF. The CDR3 DNA is TGTGCCAGCAGCTGGACAGGGGGCGCAGGGGAGACCCAGTACTTC.

As regards this clone: At one of its ends the junction is not consistent with the germline gene, which may arise from a read error. The chain joins TRBV7-6 to TRBJ2-3; D might be TRBD1 (5 bases). This CDR3 has 15 amino acids. Germline V gene lookup returns CDR1 SGHVS and CDR2 FNYEAQ. The CDR3 region is CASSLAPGNGLLIDF. The CDR3 DNA follows: TGTGCCAGCAGCTTAGCCCCAGGGAATGGCCTCCTTATCGATTTT.

The rearrangement uses TRBV6-5 and TRBJ1-6, with D uncertain. The CDR3 consists of 14 residues. Deletions cut 5 bases from V and 4 bases from J, with 9 bases between. From germline, CDR1 is MNHEY and CDR2 SVGAGI. CDR3 sequence (DNA): TGTGCCAGCAGTAGCGGCCCTTATAATTCACCCCTCCACTTT. It translates to CASSSGPYNSPLHF.

The chain uses TRBV7-2 and TRBJ2-3; 8 bases agree with TRBD2. The germline V gene encodes CDR1 SGHTA and CDR2 FQGNSA. V shed 3 bases, J shed 2 bases, and the junction held 10 bases outside the gene matches. CDR3 length: 17 residues. CDR3 protein: CASSFKISGALTDTQYF. CDR3 bases: TGTGCCAGCAGCTTTAAGATTAGCGGGGCGCTCACAGATACGCAGTATTTT.

This clone was detected a few times. CDR3 amino acids: CASSFLQGINYGYTF. The CDR3 nucleotides are TGTGCCAGCAGCTTCCTGCAGGGGATTAACTATGGCTACACCTTC. The V gene is TRBV5-5, the J gene TRBJ1-2, with TRBD1 as a possible D gene (6 bases). The CDR3 runs 15 residues. CDR1 and CDR2 from the germline V gene are SGHKS and YYEKEE (reference sequence). V was trimmed by 2 bases and J by 1 base, leaving 12 bases between them.

The chain carries TRBV7-9 and TRBJ1-1, with 11 nucleotides matching TRBD1. The V gene's germline CDR1 is SEHNR and CDR2 FQNEAQ (reference sequence). The CDR3 is made up of 19 amino acids. The ends lost 4 bases at V and 4 bases at J; junction bases unmatched: 17. For the CDR3, the DNA is TGTGCCAGCAGCTCTCCTCGGGGACAGGGGGATCGTTTTGGCACTGAAGCTTTCTTT. Encoded protein: CASSSPRGQGDRFGTEAFF.

The chain links TRBV5-1 to TRBJ2-3, with 10 bases fitting TRBD2. J lost 2 bases, V lost 1 base, and 7 bases had no gene match. The germline gives CDR1 SGHRS, CDR2 YFSETQ. This CDR3 spans 17 amino acids. The CDR3 nucleotides read TGCGCCAGCAGCTTGAAGGAGAGCGGGGGGGCCACAGATACGCAGTATTTT. It is translated as CASSLKESGGATDTQYF.

The chain's CDR3 is CASSLTGLNTEAFF. The CDR3 coding sequence is TGTGCCAGCAGCTTAACAGGCCTGAACACTGAAGCTTTCTTT. This chain links TRBV7-9 with TRBJ1-1, with D maybe TRBD1 (5 bases). In germline, CDR1 is SEHNR, CDR2 FQNEAQ (reference sequence). The CDR3 spans 14 residues. V dropped 2 bases and J dropped 0 bases, with 7 bases sitting between them.

The chain's CDR3 is CASSEYGTAANTIYF. The CDR3 bases are TGTGCCAGCAGTGAATATGGGACAGCGGCAAACACCATATATTTT. The chain recombines TRBV25-1 with TRBJ1-3; 7 bases align to TRBD1. The CDR3 extends over 15 amino acids. The V gene's germline CDR1 is MGHDK and CDR2 SYGVNS. The ends lost 0 bases at V and 6 bases at J; junction bases unmatched: 5.

This chain joins TRBV20-1 and TRBJ2-2; D unresolved. The CDR3 runs 11 residues. V was clipped by 2 bases and J by 6 bases, with 4 bases between them. CDR1 and CDR2 (germline): DFQATT, SNEGSKA (reference sequence). The CDR3 DNA is TGCAGTGCTAGACTAGCCGGGGAGCTGTTTTTT. Translation gives CSARLAGELFF.

The V gene is TRBV5-6, the J gene TRBJ1-2, with 9 positions matching TRBD1. The CDR3 consists of 14 residues. The V gene's germline CDR1 is SGHDT and CDR2 YYEEEE. With V trimmed by 0 bases and J by 3 bases, 0 bases remained unmatched. CDR3 in amino acids: CASSLGQGDYGYTF. In nucleotides, the CDR3 is TGTGCCAGCAGCTTGGGACAGGGGGACTATGGCTACACCTTC. The full variable domain, with the rest looked up from reference TRBV5-6 and TRBJ1-2, is DAGVTQSPTHLIKTRGQQVTLRCSPKSGHDTVSWYQQALGQGPQFIFQYYEEEERQRGNFPDRFSGHQFPNYSSELNVNALLLGDSALYLCASSLGQGDYGYTFGSGTRLTVV.

The chain joins TRBV27 to TRBJ1-2, with a possible D match to TRBD1 (6 bases). This CDR3 has 14 amino acids. V shed 1 base and J shed 8 bases, with 14 bases lying between them. Germline CDR1 and CDR2: MNHEY and SMNVEV (reference sequence). CDR3 in DNA: TGTGCCAGCAGTTTATTCGGCAGGGGATACGGCTACACCTTC. Protein product: CASSLFGRGYGYTF.

The chain employs TRBV5-6 and TRBJ2-7; the D gene is possibly TRBD1 (6 bases). Trimming removed 0 bases at V and 5 bases at J, with 18 bases between. CDR3 length equals 16 residues. Germline CDR1 is SGHDT and CDR2 is YYEEEE. CDR3 nucleotides: TGTGCCAGCAGCTTGGAAGGGACACTCCGAGGAAACGAGCAGTACTTC. Translated: CASSLEGTLRGNEQYF.

The genes are TRBV5-4 and TRBJ2-6; D unclear. V was shortened by 0 bases and J by 0 bases, with 7 bases between the two germline ends. The CDR3 totals 16 residues. Looked up from germline, CDR1 is SGHNT and CDR2 is YYREEE (reference sequence). As DNA, the CDR3 is TGTGCCAGCAGCTTGGGTGGAGACTCTGGGGCCAACGTCCTGACTTTC. Amino acid sequence: CASSLGGDSGANVLTF. The entire variable domain, with the rest obtained from reference TRBV5-4 and TRBJ2-6, is as follows: ETGVTQSPTHLIKTRGQQVTLRCSSQSGHNTVSWYQQALGQGPQFIFQYYREEENGRGNFPPRFSGLQFPNYSSELNVNALELDDSALYLCASSLGGDSGANVLTFGAGSRLTVL.

Only a few counts were recorded for this clone. The chain joins TRBV27 to TRBJ1-4, with 9 nucleotides matching TRBD1. This CDR3 is 14 amino acids long. Losses at the gene ends were 2 bases for V and 7 bases for J; bases not matched to a gene: 2. The germline gives CDR1 MNHEY, CDR2 SMNVEV (reference sequence). The CDR3 bases are TGTGCCAGCAGTTTAAGACAGGGGGGTGAAAAACTGTTTTTT. Its protein product is CASSLRQGGEKLFF.

This rearrangement joins TRBV4-1 to TRBJ1-2, with D hard to call. The germline V gene has CDR1 MGHRA and CDR2 YSYEKL. With 0 bases removed from V and 8 bases from J, the gap between germline ends came to 10 bases. CDR3 length: 13 residues. CDR3 bases: TGCGCCAGCAGCCAAGATCAGGTCCGGGGCTACACCTTC. Amino acid sequence: CASSQDQVRGYTF.

The chain couples TRBV5-1 to TRBJ2-3; D is perhaps TRBD2 (5 bases). Trimming left V 0 bases short and J 10 bases short, with 15 bases between. This CDR3 contains 14 residues. From germline, CDR1 is SGHRS and CDR2 YFSETQ. The CDR3 reads CASSLADRGRAQYF. In DNA form, the CDR3 reads TGCGCCAGCAGCTTGGCCGATCGGGGAAGGGCGCAGTATTTT.